This T cell receptor beta chain was identified in a study of T cells after yellow fever vaccination. Whole-study context: Some fractions had low cell numbers, and these were prepared with SMART-Seq v4 Ultra Low Input.

This CDR3 has 14 amino acids. V dropped 8 bases and J dropped 0 bases, with 12 bases sitting between them. Germline V gene lookup returns CDR1 MNHEY and CDR2 SMNVEV (reference sequence). This clonotype was seen at least ten times. 5'RACE template switching generated TCR cDNA, adding a universal primer site and UMIs. TCRdb used MiXCR to reprocess the 5' RACE reads, holding one entry per CDR3 protein. The sample includes about 350,000 distinct CDR3 sequences, about 4% of them seen just once. V and J are TRBV27 and TRBJ2-3; D is possibly TRBD2 (6 bases). The starting material was PBMCs, obtained 5 days after the yellow fever booster vaccination. This receptor was taken from a man younger than 35 who received the YFV17D yellow fever vaccine. The CDR3 protein is CASRRRGSTDTQYF. The DNA of the CDR3 is TGTGCCAGCCGTCGACGGGGGAGCACAGATACGCAGTATTTT.